This T cell receptor beta chain was captured in a study of T-cell reconstitution after alpha-beta-depleted transplantation in children. Study-wide results and limits: Reports say that about two months after transplant, the alpha-beta T cells came out of several hundred graft clones that had expanded. For some patients, TCRbeta diversity was high at day 60 because of recipient T cells and thymic progenitors that survived. By one year post-transplant, T-cell counts and diversity largely arose from T cells that were newly produced.

Note on this clonotype: Its antigen remains unknown.

The TCRbeta library was prepared with unique molecular identifiers. TCRdb re-analysed the PCR reads in MiXCR, keeping a single row per CDR3 protein. Of fewer than 150,000 distinct CDR3 sequences listed, 8% to 10% are singletons. V lost 5 bases and J lost 9, with 14 bases in between. The V gene's germline CDR1 is MNHEY and CDR2 SMNVEV (reference sequence). The CDR3 is 13 residues long. The TCR originated in a girl under two years old who had a stem cell transplant for combined immunodeficiency, so the T cells may come from the graft donor. The sample consisted of PBMCs, mostly from graft donor cells, taken 180 days after TCRalphabeta/CD19-depleted stem cell transplant. This sequence joins TRBV27 and TRBJ2-1, with D uncertain. CDR3 loop: CASSQYQDGEQFF. The CDR3 coding sequence is TGTGCCAGCAGTCAATATCAGGACGGTGAGCAGTTCTTC.